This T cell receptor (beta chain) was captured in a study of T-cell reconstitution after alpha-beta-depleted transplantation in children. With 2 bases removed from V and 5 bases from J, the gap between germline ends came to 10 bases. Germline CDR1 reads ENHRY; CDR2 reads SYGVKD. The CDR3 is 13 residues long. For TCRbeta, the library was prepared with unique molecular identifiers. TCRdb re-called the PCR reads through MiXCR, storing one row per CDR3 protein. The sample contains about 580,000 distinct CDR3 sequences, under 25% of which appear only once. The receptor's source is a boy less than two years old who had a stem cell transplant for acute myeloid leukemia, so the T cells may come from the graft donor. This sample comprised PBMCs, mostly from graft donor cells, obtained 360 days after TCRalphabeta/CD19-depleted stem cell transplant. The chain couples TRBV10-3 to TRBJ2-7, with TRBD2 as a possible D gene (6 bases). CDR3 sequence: CAISERRENEQYF. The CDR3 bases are TGTGCCATCAGTGAGCGGCGGGAAAACGAGCAGTACTTC.